This TCR beta chain is drawn from a study of early T cells in non-severe SARS-CoV-2 infection. Study as a whole: The authors sequenced bulk RNA from unsorted whole blood, leaving chains unpaired.

The V end was cut by 6 bases, the J end by 2 bases, with 14 bases between. CDR3 length: 14 residues. CDR1 and CDR2 from the germline V gene are MNHEY and SMNVEV (reference sequence). Individual cDNA molecules received unique molecular identifiers during library preparation. TCRdb re-derived calls from the 5' RACE reads in MiXCR, one entry per CDR3 protein. The sample shows around 28,000 distinct CDR3 sequences, approximately 5.3% of them seen only once. About this clonotype: Its specificity is not known.

The study's findings and limits: Anti-spike CD8 responses were favored in VDJdb matching, and private and CD4 specificities were missed.

V and J are TRBV27 and TRBJ2-7; D call uncertain. The TCR originated in an adult who was a healthcare worker with PCR-confirmed SARS-CoV-2 infection or an uninfected control (not recorded which). Material: whole blood. CDR3 in amino acids: CASRLSRKTYEQYF. The CDR3 DNA sequence: TGTGCCAGCAGACTCTCCCGGAAAACCTACGAGCAGTACTTC.